These T cell receptor beta chains were read from a single sample in a study of T cell repertoires in cytomegalovirus infection. Each CDR3 protein is one row after TCRdb ran MiXCR on the reads. The sample has about 100,000 distinct CDR3 sequences, 23% seen once. The sequencing sample was made of CD8+ T cells from PBMCs. Receptor source: a human donor in good health (CMV status not recorded). Some clones in this sample may be carry-over from other donors' samples. CDR3s include the opening cysteine and the closing phenylalanine or tryptophan. Each record gives: clone size, V gene, D gene, J gene, CDR3 protein, CDR3 DNA. A D gene is named only where the DNA matches it firmly. Where a row states a size, it is once, few, many or the class of an expanded clone; other rows omit it.

-	TRBV6-1	-	TRBJ2-2	CASSYGATDRNTGELFF	TGTGCCAGCAGCTACGGGGCGACAGATAGAAACACCGGGGAGCTGTTTTTT
few	TRBV30	TRBD1	TRBJ2-7	CAWRETGQGYEQYF	TGTGCCTGGAGAGAAACGGGACAGGGCTACGAGCAGTACTTC
many	TRBV10-3	TRBD1	TRBJ1-6	CAISEPNRQGDNSPLHF	TGTGCCATCAGTGAGCCGAACCGACAGGGAGATAATTCACCCCTCCACTTT
-	TRBV12-3/TRBV12-4	-	TRBJ2-6	CASSPPRAGANVLTF	TGTGCCAGCAGTCCGCCGAGGGCTGGGGCCAACGTCCTGACTTTC
-	TRBV7-9	TRBD1	TRBJ2-7	CASSPSGQGEQYF	TGTGCCAGCAGCCCTTCCGGACAGGGTGAACAGTACTTC
few	TRBV7-9	-	TRBJ2-5	CASSPDSWAQYF	TGTGCCAGCAGTCCGGACAGTTGGGCCCAGTACTTC
-	TRBV20-1	-	TRBJ2-2	CSARDVDSYTGELFF	TGCAGTGCTAGAGATGTAGACTCCTACACCGGGGAGCTGTTTTTT
-	TRBV6-1	-	TRBJ2-2	CASSEMFIGELFF	TGTGCCAGCAGTGAAATGTTCATCGGGGAGCTGTTTTTT
-	TRBV7-9	-	TRBJ1-2	CASSGNYGYTF	TGTGCCAGCAGCGGGAACTATGGCTACACCTTC
few	TRBV12-3/TRBV12-4	TRBD1	TRBJ2-2	CASEPGQGIGTGELFF	TGTGCCAGCGAACCCGGACAGGGGATCGGAACCGGGGAGCTGTTTTTT
-	TRBV6-2/TRBV6-3	-	TRBJ1-5	CASSYSGSPGSQHF	TGTGCCAGCAGTTATTCAGGATCTCCCGGGTCCCAGCATTTT
few	TRBV6-2/TRBV6-3	TRBD1	TRBJ1-5	CASGDRGGNQPQHF	TGTGCCAGCGGGGACAGGGGAGGCAATCAGCCCCAGCATTTT
few	TRBV12-3/TRBV12-4	-	TRBJ2-3	CASTAEGGYTDTQYF	TGTGCCAGCACCGCGGAGGGTGGGTACACAGATACGCAGTATTTT
-	TRBV29-1	-	TRBJ2-6	CSVGAGSLSSGANVLTF	TGCAGCGTTGGAGCAGGATCCCTCAGCTCTGGGGCCAACGTCCTGACTTTC
-	TRBV27	-	TRBJ2-6	CASRERRSGANVLTF	TGTGCCAGCCGCGAACGCCGCTCTGGGGCCAACGTCCTGACTTTC
many	TRBV7-2	TRBD2	TRBJ2-1	CASSLRILAELTNNEQFF	TGTGCCAGCAGCTTAAGGATCCTAGCGGAACTTACAAACAATGAGCAGTTCTTC
few	TRBV7-9	-	TRBJ2-7	CASSLVGAAYEQYF	TGTGCCAGCAGCTTAGTAGGGGCTGCCTACGAGCAGTACTTC
many	TRBV7-2	TRBD2	TRBJ2-5	CASSTLLAGDEETQYF	TGTGCCAGCAGCACGTTACTAGCGGGGGACGAAGAGACCCAGTACTTC
-	TRBV20-1	TRBD1	TRBJ2-7	CSASHPGQSYEQYF	TGCAGTGCTTCTCACCCGGGACAGTCCTACGAGCAGTACTTC
-	TRBV6-6	TRBD1	TRBJ1-5	CASRDRGGNQPQHF	TGTGCCAGCAGGGACAGGGGTGGCAATCAGCCCCAGCATTTT
many	TRBV4-3	-	TRBJ2-1	CASSQEDLGNEQFF	TGCGCCAGCAGCCAAGAGGATCTGGGAAATGAGCAGTTCTTC
-	TRBV29-1	TRBD2	TRBJ2-3	CSVTSGATDTQYF	TGCAGCGTTACTAGCGGGGCCACAGATACGCAGTATTTT
-	TRBV9	-	TRBJ2-5	CASSVALPGSDTQYF	TGTGCCAGCAGCGTTGCGCTCCCAGGGAGCGACACCCAGTACTTC
few	TRBV3-1	TRBD2	TRBJ2-1	CASSLGLAGNEQFF	TGTGCCAGCAGCCTGGGACTAGCGGGGAATGAGCAGTTCTTC
-	TRBV19	-	TRBJ1-2	CASSILATNYGYTF	TGTGCCAGTAGTATCCTGGCCACCAACTATGGCTACACCTTC
few	TRBV11-2	TRBD1	TRBJ2-7	CASSKSYDRGYEQYF	TGTGCCAGCAGTAAAAGCTATGACAGGGGCTACGAGCAGTACTTC
-	TRBV4-3	-	TRBJ1-2	CASSQEEGPANYGYTF	TGCGCCAGCAGCCAAGAGGAGGGCCCGGCTAACTATGGCTACACCTTC
-	TRBV12-5	TRBD1	TRBJ1-3	CASGLGDRYSGNTIYF	TGTGCTAGTGGTTTGGGGGACAGGTACTCTGGAAACACCATATATTTT
-	TRBV28	-	TRBJ2-5	CASSSYLGGQETQYF	TGTGCCAGCAGTTCCTACCTGGGGGGTCAAGAGACCCAGTACTTC
-	TRBV19	TRBD2	TRBJ2-3	CASSIGGLAGASTDTQYF	TGTGCCAGTAGTATAGGAGGGCTAGCGGGGGCCAGCACAGATACGCAGTATTTT
-	TRBV9	-	TRBJ2-7	CASSVGAGNYDQYF	TGTGCCAGCAGCGTAGGGGCTGGGAACTACGATCAGTACTTC
-	TRBV20-1	TRBD2	TRBJ2-4	CSAQSGVGAKNIQYF	TGCAGTGCCCAGAGCGGGGTTGGGGCCAAAAACATTCAGTACTTC
-	TRBV30	-	TRBJ2-2	CAWSVPFTGTYTGELFF	TGTGCCTGGAGTGTTCCCTTTACCGGGACCTACACCGGGGAGCTGTTTTTT